This T cell receptor (beta chain) was documented in a study of a mutant IDH1 vaccine in newly diagnosed glioma (dated by TCRdb to the early 2020s). Background for the entire study: Across visits V03 through V10, patients got a total of eight vaccinations, given in weeks 1, 3, 5, 7, 11, 15, 19 and 23. In the chemotherapy-containing groups, vaccination started alongside temozolomide cycles, whereas in patients who had radiotherapy alone it started 4-6 weeks after radiotherapy. Of the 30 to 35 treated patients, around 60% were male and about 40% were female, and a mean age of roughly 37 years was recorded. Longitudinal TCRB deep sequencing was performed for 25 to 30 treated patients wherever samples were available for exploratory analyses. Prior to enrollment, standard therapy consisting of radiotherapy alone, temozolomide alone, or radiochemotherapy with temozolomide had been administered to patients, with the combination being received by most patients. Peripheral blood was drawn at six visits: V03 (baseline), V05, V07, V10, V12 and V13. Beyond this particular receptor, the publication reports: Changes in the top peripheral T cell clonotypes picked up by TCRB sequencing did not appear to be linked to pseudoprogression. PBMC samples for TCRB deep sequencing were selected based on availability. According to the authors, sample limitations meant that analyses of patient blood samples could not be reproduced. Immune responses induced by the vaccine were seen in about 93% of patients across multiple MHC alleles.

The time point tag for this specimen amounts to: week 5, during vaccination. Each vaccine dose, consisting of 300 ug of a 20-mer mutant IDH1 peptide in Montanide, was administered subcutaneously with topical imiquimod. Newly diagnosed WHO grade 3 or 4 IDH1-mutant astrocytomas showing loss of nuclear ATRX were present in the donors. The samples were drawn from NOA16, a multicentre, single-arm, open-label phase I trial in Germany that tested a mutant IDH1 peptide vaccine in humans for the first time. Genomic DNA for TCRB sequencing was extracted from EDTA blood using the DNeasy Blood and Tissue Kit. V is trimmed back by 4 bases and J by 6 bases, and the junction contains 10 bases that no gene match accounts for. The CDR1 and CDR2 encoded by the germline V gene are MGHRA and YSYEKL. The CDR3 measures 15 amino acids from cysteine to phenylalanine. Only the CDR3 part of the read is kept: 45 bases, read in frame from the first base.

Library generation was performed with the immunoSEQ multiplex PCR assay. Rearranged TCR beta chain sequences were amplified using the hsTCRB Kit according to the manufacturer's protocol. TCRB libraries were sequenced on an Illumina MiSeq. The authors' analysis ran thus. The kit vendor's proprietary platform handled demultiplexing, trimming and gene mapping. Held by TCRdb, this immuneACCESS table contains in-frame sequences only and omits some clones. Under half of the omission traces to an unresolved V gene where checked; the cause of the rest is unknown. V and J calls and clone size are copied from that table; D and trimming were computed from the DNA. The sample table lists around 25,000 clones, around 80% of them with a count of one. 6% to 8% of the sample goes to the ten largest clones. Regarding this clone: Its recognized antigen is unknown. No base-level quality is on record; no much larger clone is a single base apart.

The clonotype was recovered from a man aged 35-49 years with glioma. Some clones in this sample may be carry-over from other donors' samples. This material consisted of PBMCs, taken from a glioma patient whose treatment included an IDH1 peptide vaccine. The chain was built from TRBV4-1 and TRBJ2-3; 7 bases in between match TRBD2. The DNA sequence is as follows: TGCGCCAGCAGCCCGCGTGACGGCGGGGGTGATACGCAGTATTTT. This sequence encodes CASSPRDGGGDTQYF.